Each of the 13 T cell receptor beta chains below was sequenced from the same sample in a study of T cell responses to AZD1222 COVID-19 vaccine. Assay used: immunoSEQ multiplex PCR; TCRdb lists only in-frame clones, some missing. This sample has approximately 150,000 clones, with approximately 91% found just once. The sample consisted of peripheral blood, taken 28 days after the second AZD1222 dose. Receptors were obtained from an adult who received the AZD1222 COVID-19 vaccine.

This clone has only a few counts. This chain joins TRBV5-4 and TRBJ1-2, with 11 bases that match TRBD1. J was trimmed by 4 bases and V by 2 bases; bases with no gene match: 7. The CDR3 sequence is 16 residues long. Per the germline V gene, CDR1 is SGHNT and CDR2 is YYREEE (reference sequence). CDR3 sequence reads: CASSFSAGTGGYGYTF. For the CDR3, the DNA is TGTGCCAGCAGCTTCTCAGCCGGGACAGGGGGCTATGGCTACACCTTC.

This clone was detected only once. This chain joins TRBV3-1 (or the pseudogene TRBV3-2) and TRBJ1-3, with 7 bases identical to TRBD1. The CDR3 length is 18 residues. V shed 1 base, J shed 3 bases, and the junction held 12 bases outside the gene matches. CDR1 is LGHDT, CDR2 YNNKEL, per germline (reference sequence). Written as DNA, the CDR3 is TGTGCCAGCAGCCAAGCAAAGGGGGCTAGCCCGGATGGAAACACCATATATTTT. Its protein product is CASSQAKGASPDGNTIYF.

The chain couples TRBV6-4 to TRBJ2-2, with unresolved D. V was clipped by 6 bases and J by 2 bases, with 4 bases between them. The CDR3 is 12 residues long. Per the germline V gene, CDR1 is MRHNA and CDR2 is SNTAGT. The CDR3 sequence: CASRTNTGELFF. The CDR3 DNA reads TGTGCCAGCAGGACTAACACCGGGGAGCTGTTTTTT.

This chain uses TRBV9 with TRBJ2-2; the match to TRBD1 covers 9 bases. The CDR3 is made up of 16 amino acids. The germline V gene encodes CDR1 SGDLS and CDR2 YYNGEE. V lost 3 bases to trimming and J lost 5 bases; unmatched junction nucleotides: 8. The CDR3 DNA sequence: TGTGCCAGCAGCGCACAGGGGGCCGTAAAGACCGGGGAGCTGTTTTTT. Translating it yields CASSAQGAVKTGELFF.

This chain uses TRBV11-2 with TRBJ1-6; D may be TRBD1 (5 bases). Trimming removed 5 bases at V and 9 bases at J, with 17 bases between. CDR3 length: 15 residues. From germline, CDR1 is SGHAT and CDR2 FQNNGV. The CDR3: CASSRDGGSRSPLHF. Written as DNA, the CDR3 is TGTGCCAGCAGCCGAGACGGGGGAAGTCGTTCACCCCTCCACTTT.

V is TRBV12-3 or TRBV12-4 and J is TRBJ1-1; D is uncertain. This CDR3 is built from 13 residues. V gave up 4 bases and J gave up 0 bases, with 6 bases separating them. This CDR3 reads CASSYRMNTEAFF. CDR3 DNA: TGTGCCAGCAGTTACAGAATGAACACTGAAGCTTTCTTT.

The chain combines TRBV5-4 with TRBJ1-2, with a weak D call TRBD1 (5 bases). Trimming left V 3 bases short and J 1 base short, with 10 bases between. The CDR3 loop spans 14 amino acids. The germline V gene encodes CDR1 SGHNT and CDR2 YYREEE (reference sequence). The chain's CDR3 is CASSSGTDNYGYTF. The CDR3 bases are TGTGCCAGCAGCTCCGGGACGGATAACTATGGCTACACCTTC.

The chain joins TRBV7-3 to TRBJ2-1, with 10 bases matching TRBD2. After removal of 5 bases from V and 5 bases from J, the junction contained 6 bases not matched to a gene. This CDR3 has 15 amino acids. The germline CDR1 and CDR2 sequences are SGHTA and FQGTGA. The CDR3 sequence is CASSPGTSVNNEQFF. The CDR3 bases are TGTGCCAGCAGCCCCGGGACTAGCGTAAACAATGAGCAGTTCTTC.

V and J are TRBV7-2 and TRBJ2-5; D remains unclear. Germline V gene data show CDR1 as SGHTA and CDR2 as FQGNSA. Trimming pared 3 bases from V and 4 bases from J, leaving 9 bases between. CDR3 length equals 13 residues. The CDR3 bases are TGTGCCAGCAGCTTCGGCCAGTTAGAGACCCAGTACTTC. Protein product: CASSFGQLETQYF.

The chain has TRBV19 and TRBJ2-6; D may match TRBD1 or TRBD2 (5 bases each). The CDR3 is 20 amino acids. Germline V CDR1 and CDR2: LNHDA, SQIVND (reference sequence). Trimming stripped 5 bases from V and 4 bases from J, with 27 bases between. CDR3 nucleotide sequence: TGTGCCAGTAGTGTATCAGACAGAGGAGGCCCCTACTTGGGGGCCAACGTCCTGACTTTC. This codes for CASSVSDRGGPYLGANVLTF. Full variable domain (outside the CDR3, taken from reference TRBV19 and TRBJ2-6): DGGITQSPKYLFRKEGQNVTLSCEQNLNHDAMYWYRQDPGQGLRLIYYSQIVNDFQKGDIAEGYSVSREKKESFPLTVTSAQKNPTAFYLCASSVSDRGGPYLGANVLTFGAGSRLTVL.

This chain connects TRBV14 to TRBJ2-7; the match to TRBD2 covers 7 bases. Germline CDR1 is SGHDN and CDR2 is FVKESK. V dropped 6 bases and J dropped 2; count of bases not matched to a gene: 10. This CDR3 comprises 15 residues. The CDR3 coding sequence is TGTGCCAGCAGTCGGGAGGTCCAGGGTCCCTACGAGCAGTACTTC. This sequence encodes CASSREVQGPYEQYF. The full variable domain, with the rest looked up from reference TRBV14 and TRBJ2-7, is EAGVTQFPSHSVIEKGQTVTLRCDPISGHDNLYWYRRVMGKEIKFLLHFVKESKQDESGMPNNRFLAERTGGTYSTLKVQPAELEDSGVYFCASSREVQGPYEQYFGPGTRLTVT.

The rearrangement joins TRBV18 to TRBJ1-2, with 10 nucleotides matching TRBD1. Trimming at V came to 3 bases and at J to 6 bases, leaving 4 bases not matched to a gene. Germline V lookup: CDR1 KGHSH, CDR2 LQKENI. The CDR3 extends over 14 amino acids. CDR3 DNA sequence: TGTGCCAGCTCACCGAACGACAGGGGGCATGGCTACACCTTC. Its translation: CASSPNDRGHGYTF.

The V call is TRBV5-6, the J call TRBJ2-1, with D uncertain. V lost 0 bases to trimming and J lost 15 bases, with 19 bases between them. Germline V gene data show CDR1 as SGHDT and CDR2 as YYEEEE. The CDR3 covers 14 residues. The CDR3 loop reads CASSLAEIPHLLFF. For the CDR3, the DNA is TGTGCCAGCAGCTTGGCCGAGATACCACACTTGTTGTTCTTC.